This TCR beta chain was obtained from a study of blood T cell repertoires in COVID-19. Produced via immunoSEQ multiplex PCR; TCRdb's table is partial and in-frame only. The repertoire has 220,000 or so clones, around 80% of them found once; the top ten carry 15% to 20%. This clone has more than one count but fewer than ten. The CDR3 covers 15 residues. Per germline, CDR1 MNHEY and CDR2 SVGAGI. V was shortened by 8 bases and J by 11 bases, with 22 bases between the two germline ends. The clonotype was recovered from a man aged 25-45 years with active or convalescent COVID-19. The sequenced sample consisted of peripheral blood. The chain combines TRBV6-5 with TRBJ1-6, with D tentatively TRBD1 (6 bases). This CDR3 is CASQGSPDFATPLHF. The DNA for the CDR3 is TGTGCCAGCCAGGGGTCCCCAGATTTCGCGACACCCCTCCACTTT.